This T cell receptor beta chain originates from a study of breast tumors, draining lymph nodes, adjacent tissues. Study-level findings and limits: Findings are consistent with lymph node origin and intratumoral expansion of most tumor T cells. Data only fit, rather than demonstrated, lymph node origin of most tumor T cells. Compared with basal-like, luminal-like tumors shared significantly more repertoire with nontumor tissue.

The lymph nodes were axillary draining lymph nodes from breast cancer patients. V lost 1 base and J 2 bases, leaving 8 bases between the germline ends. This CDR3 spans 15 amino acids. Germline lookup yields CDR1 SGHTA and CDR2 FQGTGA. In the case of this clonotype: The antigen is undetermined.

MiXCR was run by TCRdb on the multiplex PCR reads, yielding one entry per CDR3 protein. Of roughly 220,000 distinct CDR3 sequences detected, under 35% appear once; the ten largest clones hold roughly 3.5%. The sample was axillary lymph node tissue. The clonotype originates from a female donor with breast cancer. Some clones in this sample may be carry-over from other donors' samples. The V call is TRBV7-3, the J call TRBJ1-4; unclear D gene. The CDR3 is CASSLSSGTNEKLFF. The CDR3 region has the DNA TGTGCCAGCAGCTTAAGCTCTGGGACTAATGAAAAACTGTTTTTT.